This T cell receptor (beta chain) is from a study of CD8 T cell repertoires and HIV-1 epitope variants. Notes on the study in general: Nine antigen-specific TCR beta clonotypes were found; roughly six seemed cross-reactive to variants.

TCR beta CDR3 was sequenced at survey depth on immunoSEQ. The method was immunoSEQ multiplex PCR; TCRdb's version includes in-frame clones alone and lacks a portion of them. The data hold about 5,100 clones, with 60% to 70% observed a single time. CDR3 length equals 17 residues. V lost 2 bases to trimming and J lost 0 bases, with 14 bases between them. The germline CDR1 and CDR2 sequences are MNHEY and SMNVEV (reference sequence). As for this clone: What it recognizes is unknown.

This clonotype originated in a male donor with HIV. The sample comprised cultured CD8+ T cells derived from PBMCs. The V and J genes are TRBV27 and TRBJ2-1, with unresolved D. The chain's CDR3 is CASSLNGGAYSYNEQFF. CDR3 bases: TGTGCCAGCAGTTTAAATGGCGGAGCATACTCCTACAATGAGCAGTTCTTC.